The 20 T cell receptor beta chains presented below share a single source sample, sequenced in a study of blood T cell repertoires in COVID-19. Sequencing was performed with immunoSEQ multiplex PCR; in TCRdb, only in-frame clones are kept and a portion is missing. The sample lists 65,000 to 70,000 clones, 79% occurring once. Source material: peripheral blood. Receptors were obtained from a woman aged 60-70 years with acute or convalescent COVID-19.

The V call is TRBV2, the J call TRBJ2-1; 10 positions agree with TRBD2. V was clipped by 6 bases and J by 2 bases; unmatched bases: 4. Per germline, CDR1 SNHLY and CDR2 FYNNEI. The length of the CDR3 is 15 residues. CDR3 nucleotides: TGTGCCAGCAGAAGGACTAGCGGAGCCTACAATGAGCAGTTCTTC. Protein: CASRRTSGAYNEQFF.

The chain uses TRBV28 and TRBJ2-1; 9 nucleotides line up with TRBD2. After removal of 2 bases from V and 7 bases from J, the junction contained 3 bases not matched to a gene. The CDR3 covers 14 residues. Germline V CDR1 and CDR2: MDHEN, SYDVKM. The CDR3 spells CASSLQTSGNEQFF. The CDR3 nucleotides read TGTGCCAGCAGTTTACAGACTAGCGGAAATGAGCAGTTCTTC.

CDR3 sequence: CASSLDGAGATIEQFF. CDR3 nucleotide sequence: TGCGCCAGCAGCTTGGATGGAGCGGGGGCGACAATTGAGCAGTTCTTC. The chain employs TRBV5-1 and TRBJ2-1, with 8 positions matching TRBD2. CDR3 length: 16 residues. V lost 0 bases and J lost 9; bases outside the gene matches: 11. Germline assignment: CDR1 SGHRS and CDR2 YFSETQ.

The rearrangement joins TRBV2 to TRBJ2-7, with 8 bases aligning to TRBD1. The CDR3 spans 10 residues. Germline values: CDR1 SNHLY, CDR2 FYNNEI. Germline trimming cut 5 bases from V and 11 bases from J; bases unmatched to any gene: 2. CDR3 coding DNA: TGTGCCAGCAGTTTGGACAGGGAGTACTTC. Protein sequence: CASSLDREYF.

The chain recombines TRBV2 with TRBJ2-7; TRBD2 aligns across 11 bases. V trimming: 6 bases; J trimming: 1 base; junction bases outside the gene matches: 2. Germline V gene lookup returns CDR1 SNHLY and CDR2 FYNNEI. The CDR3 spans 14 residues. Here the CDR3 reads CASSPSGGSYEQYF. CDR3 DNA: TGTGCCAGCAGCCCTAGCGGGGGGTCCTACGAGCAGTACTTC.

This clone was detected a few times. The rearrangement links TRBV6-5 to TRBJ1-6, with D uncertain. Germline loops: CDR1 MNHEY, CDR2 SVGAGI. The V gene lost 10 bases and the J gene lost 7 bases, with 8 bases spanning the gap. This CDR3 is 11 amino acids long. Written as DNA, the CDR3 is TGTGCCACCCGACAAAATTCACCCCTCCACTTT. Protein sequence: CATRQNSPLHF.

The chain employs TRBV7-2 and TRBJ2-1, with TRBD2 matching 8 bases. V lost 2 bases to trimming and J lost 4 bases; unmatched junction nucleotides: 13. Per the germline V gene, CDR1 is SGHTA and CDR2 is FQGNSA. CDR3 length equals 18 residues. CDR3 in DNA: TGTGCCAGCAGCTTATTTTCAAGAACTAGCGGAAATTACAATGAGCAGTTCTTC. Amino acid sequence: CASSLFSRTSGNYNEQFF.

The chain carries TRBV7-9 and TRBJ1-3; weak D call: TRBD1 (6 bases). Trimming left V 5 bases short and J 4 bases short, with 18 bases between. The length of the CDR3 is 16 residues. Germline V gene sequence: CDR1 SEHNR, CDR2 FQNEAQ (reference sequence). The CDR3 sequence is CASSGEAGARGNTIYF. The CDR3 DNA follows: TGTGCCAGCAGCGGGGAGGCGGGGGCCAGGGGAAACACCATATATTTT.

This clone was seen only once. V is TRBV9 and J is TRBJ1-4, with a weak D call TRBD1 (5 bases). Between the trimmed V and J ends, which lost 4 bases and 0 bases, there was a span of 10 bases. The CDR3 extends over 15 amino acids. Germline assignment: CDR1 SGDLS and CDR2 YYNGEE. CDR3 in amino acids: CASSPQGATNEKLFF. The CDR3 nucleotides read TGTGCCAGCAGCCCTCAGGGTGCAACTAATGAAAAACTGTTTTTT. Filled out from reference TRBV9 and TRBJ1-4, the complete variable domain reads DSGVTQTPKHLITATGQRVTLRCSPRSGDLSVYWYQQSLDQGLQFLIQYYNGEERAKGNILERFSAQQFPDLHSELNLSSLELGDSALYFCASSPQGATNEKLFFGSGTQLSVL.

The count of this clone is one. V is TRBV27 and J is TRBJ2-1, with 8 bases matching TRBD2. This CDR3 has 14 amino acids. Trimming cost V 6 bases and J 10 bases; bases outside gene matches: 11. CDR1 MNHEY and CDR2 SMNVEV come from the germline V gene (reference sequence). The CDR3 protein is CASRREGAYREQFF. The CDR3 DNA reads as TGTGCCAGCAGACGGGAGGGAGCCTATAGGGAGCAGTTCTTC.

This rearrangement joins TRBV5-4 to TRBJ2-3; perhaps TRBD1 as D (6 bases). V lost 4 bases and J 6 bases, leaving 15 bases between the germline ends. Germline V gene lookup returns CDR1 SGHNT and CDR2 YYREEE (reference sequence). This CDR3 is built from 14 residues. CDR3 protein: CASSPLGAGDTQYF. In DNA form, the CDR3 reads TGTGCCAGCAGCCCCTTGGGGGCAGGGGATACGCAGTATTTT.

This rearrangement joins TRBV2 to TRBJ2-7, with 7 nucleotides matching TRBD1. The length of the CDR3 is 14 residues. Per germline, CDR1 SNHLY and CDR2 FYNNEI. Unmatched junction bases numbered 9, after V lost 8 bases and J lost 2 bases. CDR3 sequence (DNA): TGTGCCAGCTTATGGGACAGTTCGGCCTACGAGCAGTACTTC. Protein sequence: CASLWDSSAYEQYF.

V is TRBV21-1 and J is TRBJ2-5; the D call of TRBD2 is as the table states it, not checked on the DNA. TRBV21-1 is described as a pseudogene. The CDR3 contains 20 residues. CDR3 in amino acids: CASSKAKETSGGPQQETQYF. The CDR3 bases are TGTGCCAGCAGCAAAGCAAAAGAGACTAGCGGGGGACCCCAACAAGAGACCCAGTACTTC.

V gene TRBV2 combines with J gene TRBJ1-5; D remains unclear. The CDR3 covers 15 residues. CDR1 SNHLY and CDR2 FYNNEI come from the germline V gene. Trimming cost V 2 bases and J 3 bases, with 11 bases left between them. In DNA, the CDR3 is TGTGCCAGCAGTGAAATTGGCCAGTTCAATCAGCCCCAGCATTTT. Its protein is CASSEIGQFNQPQHF.

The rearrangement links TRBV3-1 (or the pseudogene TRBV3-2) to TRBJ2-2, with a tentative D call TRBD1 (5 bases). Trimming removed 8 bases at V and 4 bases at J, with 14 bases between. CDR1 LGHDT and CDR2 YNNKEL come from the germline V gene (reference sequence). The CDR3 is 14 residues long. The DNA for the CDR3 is TGTGCCAGCGGCCGACAAGGGGTCACCGGGGAGCTGTTTTTT. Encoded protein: CASGRQGVTGELFF.

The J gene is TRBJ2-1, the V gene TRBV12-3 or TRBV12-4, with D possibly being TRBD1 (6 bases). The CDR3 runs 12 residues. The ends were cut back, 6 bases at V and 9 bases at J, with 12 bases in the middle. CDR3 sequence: CASSQQGSEQFF. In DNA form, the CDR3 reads TGTGCCAGCAGCCAACAGGGCAGTGAGCAGTTCTTC.

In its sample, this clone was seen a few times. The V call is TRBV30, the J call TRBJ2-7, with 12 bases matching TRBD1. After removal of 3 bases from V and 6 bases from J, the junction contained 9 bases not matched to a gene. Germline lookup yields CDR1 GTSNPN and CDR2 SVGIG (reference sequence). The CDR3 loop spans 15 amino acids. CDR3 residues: CAWSGLGQGAGEQYF. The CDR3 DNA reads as TGTGCCTGGAGCGGTTTGGGACAGGGGGCGGGCGAGCAGTACTTC.

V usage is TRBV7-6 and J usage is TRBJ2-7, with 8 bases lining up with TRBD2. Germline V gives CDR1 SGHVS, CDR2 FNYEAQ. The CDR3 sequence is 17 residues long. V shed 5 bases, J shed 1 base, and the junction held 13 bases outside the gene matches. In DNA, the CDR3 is TGTGCCAGCAGCCAACGGGAGGGTCTGGACAATTCCTACGAGCAGTACTTC. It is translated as CASSQREGLDNSYEQYF.

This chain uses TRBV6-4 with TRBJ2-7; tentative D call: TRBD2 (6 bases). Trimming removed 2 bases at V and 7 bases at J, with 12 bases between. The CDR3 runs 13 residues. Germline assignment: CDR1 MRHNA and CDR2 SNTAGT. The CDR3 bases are TGTGCCAGCAGTGACCATTACAGCGGGGAGCAGTACTTC. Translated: CASSDHYSGEQYF.

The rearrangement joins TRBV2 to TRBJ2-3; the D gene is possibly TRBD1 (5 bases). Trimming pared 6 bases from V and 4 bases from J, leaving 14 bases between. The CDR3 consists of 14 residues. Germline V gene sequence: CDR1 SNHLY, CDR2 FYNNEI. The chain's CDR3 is CASSGQVGPDTQYF. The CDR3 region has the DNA TGTGCCAGCAGCGGACAAGTCGGCCCAGATACGCAGTATTTT.